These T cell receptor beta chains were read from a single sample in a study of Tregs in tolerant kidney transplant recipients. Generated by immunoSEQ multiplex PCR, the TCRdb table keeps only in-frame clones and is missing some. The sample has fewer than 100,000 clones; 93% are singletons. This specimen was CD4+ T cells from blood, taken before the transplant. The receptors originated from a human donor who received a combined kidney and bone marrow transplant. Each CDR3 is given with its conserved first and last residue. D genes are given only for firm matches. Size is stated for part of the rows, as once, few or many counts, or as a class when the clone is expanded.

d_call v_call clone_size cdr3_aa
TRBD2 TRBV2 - CASISYGGFSYEQYF
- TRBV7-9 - CASSPTDSSNQPQHF
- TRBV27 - CASSPSPGANYGYTF
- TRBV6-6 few CASSYGRGLYEKLFF
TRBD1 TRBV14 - CASSSYRTGEDTQYF
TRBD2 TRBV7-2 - CASSARGTSGGQNEQFF
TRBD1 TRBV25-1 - CASSDSGGLDGYTF
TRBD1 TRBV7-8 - CASSFGTGGYEQYF
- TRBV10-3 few CAISTPVSYEQYF
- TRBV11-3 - CASSKQMNTGELFF
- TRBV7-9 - CASSFSRGDTQYF
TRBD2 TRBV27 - CASRPQRAAGEQYF
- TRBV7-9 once CASSSQAAGTEAFF
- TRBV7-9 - CASSREVSGTEAFF
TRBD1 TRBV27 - CASSLSRQGYNEQFF
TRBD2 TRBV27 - CASRGRGTDTQYF
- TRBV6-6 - CASRDSNTEAFF
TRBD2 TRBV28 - CASRTAGGSYEQYF
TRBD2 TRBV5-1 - CASAPGGVGETQYF
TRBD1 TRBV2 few CASAGTGGKLFF
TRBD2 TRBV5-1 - CASSGTSTIYNEQFF
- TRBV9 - CASSAELSGELFF
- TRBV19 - CASSIDRWGEAQFF
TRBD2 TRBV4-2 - CASSPPLAGGLEQYF
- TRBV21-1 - CASSKKRTGGFRGVATKQYF
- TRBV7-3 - CASSLMGGRTTEAFF
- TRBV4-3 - CASSRNGEGYTEAFF
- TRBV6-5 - CASSNRGEQFF
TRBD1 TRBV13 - CASSYGQGDTEAFF
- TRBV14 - CASSPDLDGEQFF
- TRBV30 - CAWSREGDQPQHF
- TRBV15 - CATSRGRSETQYF
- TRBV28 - CASRSGVYEQYF
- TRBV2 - CASARVEAYEQYF
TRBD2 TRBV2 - CASKSGTSGDSTDTQYF
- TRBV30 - CAWSVSSNQPQHF
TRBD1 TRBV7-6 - CASSLTGGRGTEAFF
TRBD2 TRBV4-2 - CASSQDVAGGLEAQYF
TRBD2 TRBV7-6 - CASSLAGLADNEQFF
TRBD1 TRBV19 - CASSIGFRQGGQNTEAFF
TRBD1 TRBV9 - CASGRTGLTEAFF
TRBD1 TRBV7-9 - CASSPDRGNQPQHF
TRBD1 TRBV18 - CASSPSRDREPQHF
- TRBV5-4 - CASSFPSGIQETQYF
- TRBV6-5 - CAVRGGSDTQYF
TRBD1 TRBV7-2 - CASSPMGQGASGYTF
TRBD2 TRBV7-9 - CASSLGTSGQETQYF